These 23 T cell receptor beta chains were all obtained from the same sample, sequenced in a study of blood T cell repertoires in COVID-19. Sequencing used immunoSEQ multiplex PCR; TCRdb keeps in-frame clones, though not all of them. The data show about 120,000 clones, roughly 85% seen once. The source material was peripheral blood. The source of these receptors is a man aged 30-40 years with acute or convalescent COVID-19.

The genes are TRBV5-1 and TRBJ2-7, with 7 nucleotides matching TRBD1. The CDR3 length is 14 residues. In germline, CDR1 is SGHRS, CDR2 YFSETQ. Trimming at V came to 0 bases and at J to 7 bases, leaving 7 bases not matched to a gene. CDR3 sequence reads: CASSLGRGSGEQYF. Here the CDR3 DNA reads TGCGCCAGCAGCTTGGGCAGGGGGTCAGGTGAGCAGTACTTC.

This rearrangement joins TRBV3-1 (or the pseudogene TRBV3-2) to TRBJ1-5; 12 bases are a match to TRBD1. V dropped 4 bases and J dropped 6; count of bases not matched to a gene: 1. The CDR3 spans 14 residues. Per the germline V gene, CDR1 is LGHDT and CDR2 is YNNKEL (reference sequence). The CDR3 DNA sequence: TGTGCCAGCAGCCCGGGACAGGGGGCTCAGCCCCAGCATTTT. Protein sequence: CASSPGQGAQPQHF.

V usage is TRBV27 and J usage is TRBJ1-5; 7 nucleotides match TRBD1. With 5 bases clipped from V and 9 bases from J, the junction kept 13 bases outside the gene matches. CDR3 length equals 15 residues. The germline V gene encodes CDR1 MNHEY and CDR2 SMNVEV (reference sequence). The CDR3 sequence: CASSPTGSGARPQHF. DNA for the CDR3: TGTGCCAGCAGTCCGACAGGGTCTGGGGCGCGGCCCCAGCATTTT.

V gene TRBV29-1 combines with J gene TRBJ2-5, with a possible D match to TRBD2 (6 bases). The germline CDR1 and CDR2 sequences are SQVTM and ANQGSEA. This CDR3 contains 11 residues. The V gene lost 3 bases and the J gene lost 9 bases, with 11 bases spanning the gap. DNA of the CDR3: TGCAGCGTTGATGCCTCGGGGGCCCAGTACTTC. Translating gives CSVDASGAQYF.

A few counts support this clone. The chain couples TRBV12-3 or TRBV12-4 to TRBJ1-1, with no clear D. The CDR3 extends over 13 amino acids. V was cut by 7 bases and J by 0 bases, with 9 bases left in between. DNA for the CDR3: TGTGCCAGCAAGCGGACGGTGAACACTGAAGCTTTCTTT. It is translated as CASKRTVNTEAFF.

The J gene is TRBJ2-3, the V gene TRBV7-2, with D possibly TRBD2 on 6 matching bases. Trimming removed 5 bases at V and 5 bases at J, with 20 bases between. Germline-derived CDR1 and CDR2 are SGHTA and FQGNSA. The length of the CDR3 is 16 residues. Here the CDR3 DNA reads TGTGCCAGCAGCACCCCCGGGGGACTCCTGGGAGATACGCAGTATTTT. Translating gives CASSTPGGLLGDTQYF.

As regards this clone: An end of the junction differs from the germline gene, which may be a read error. The chain joins TRBV28 to TRBJ2-7; D not certain. Per the germline V gene, CDR1 is MDHEN and CDR2 is SYDVKM. CDR3 length: 11 residues. Here the CDR3 reads CASSLSSEQYF. Here the CDR3 DNA reads TGTGCCAGCAGTTTGTCCTCCGAGCAGTACTTC.

J is TRBJ1-6 and V is TRBV2, with 10 positions matching TRBD1. Germline assignment: CDR1 SNHLY and CDR2 FYNNEI. After removal of 0 bases from V and 7 bases from J, the junction contained 3 bases not matched to a gene. There are 16 residues in the CDR3. The CDR3 DNA is TGTGCCAGCAGTGAAGCTTGGGGACAGGGGAATTCACCCCTCCACTTT. Its protein product is CASSEAWGQGNSPLHF.

V and J are TRBV3-1 (or the pseudogene TRBV3-2) and TRBJ2-3, with TRBD2 matching over 7 bases. Trimming cost V 1 base and J 3 bases; bases outside gene matches: 7. The CDR3 contains 16 residues. The germline CDR1 and CDR2 sequences are LGHDT and YNNKEL (reference sequence). In nucleotides, the CDR3 is TGTGCCAGCAGCCAAGGGGCGGGAGCGAAGACAGATACGCAGTATTTT. Amino acids: CASSQGAGAKTDTQYF.

The chain is built from TRBV19 and TRBJ2-2; the D is unclear. This CDR3 has 13 residues. Germline V gives CDR1 LNHDA, CDR2 SQIVND (reference sequence). V dropped 9 bases and J dropped 2 bases, with 10 bases sitting between them. In DNA, the CDR3 is TGTGCCAGCCATCTTGGCAACACCGGGGAGCTGTTTTTT. This gives the protein CASHLGNTGELFF.

In its sample, this clone was seen once. The chain has TRBV7-6 and TRBJ2-2; 8 nucleotides agree with TRBD2. The CDR3 is 21 amino acids. With 4 bases clipped from V and 0 bases from J, the junction kept 19 bases outside the gene matches. The germline V gene has CDR1 SGHVS and CDR2 FNYEAQ. In DNA, the CDR3 is TGTGCCAGCAGCTCATCCCTGGGGGCGGGGGGCCACCCATCGAACACCGGGGAGCTGTTTTTT. The encoded protein is CASSSSLGAGGHPSNTGELFF.

This clone was found once. This rearrangement joins TRBV19 to TRBJ1-3, with 7 bases identical to TRBD1. With V trimmed by 4 bases and J by 0 bases, 3 bases remained unmatched. The germline V gene has CDR1 LNHDA and CDR2 SQIVND (reference sequence). This CDR3 comprises 15 residues. The CDR3 spells CASSTGQHSGNTIYF. CDR3 DNA: TGTGCCAGTAGTACGGGACAGCACTCTGGAAACACCATATATTTT.

The rearrangement links TRBV7-9 to TRBJ2-3; no reliable D call. V lost 2 bases, J lost 0 bases, and 9 bases lay in between. This CDR3 region has 15 residues. Germline assignment: CDR1 SEHNR and CDR2 FQNEAQ (reference sequence). CDR3 bases: TGTGCCAGCAGCTTAAGTACCACTAGCACAGATACGCAGTATTTT. This gives the protein CASSLSTTSTDTQYF.

V gene TRBV5-4 combines with J gene TRBJ1-2; D possibly corresponds to TRBD1 (6 bases). In germline, CDR1 is SGHNT, CDR2 YYREEE (reference sequence). The CDR3 is made up of 15 amino acids. V was shortened by 0 bases and J by 4 bases, with 13 bases between the two germline ends. CDR3 nucleotide sequence: TGTGCCAGCAGCTTGGTTTCGAGGGGGAGCTATGGCTACACCTTC. Translating gives CASSLVSRGSYGYTF.

The chain couples TRBV5-6 to TRBJ2-2; 7 bases match TRBD1. This CDR3 has 17 residues. Germline V gives CDR1 SGHDT, CDR2 YYEEEE. The junction had 11 bases not matched to a gene; V was cut back by 0 bases and J by 6 bases. CDR3 residues: CASSLAEVRDRAGELFF. CDR3 nucleotide sequence: TGTGCCAGCAGCTTGGCCGAAGTAAGAGACAGGGCCGGGGAGCTGTTTTTT.

The V and J genes are TRBV10-3 and TRBJ2-7; no clear D gene. Per germline, CDR1 ENHRY and CDR2 SYGVKD. The CDR3 extends over 12 amino acids. Deletions cut 2 bases from V and 3 bases from J, with 5 bases between. The CDR3 region is CAISERDYEQYF. DNA for the CDR3: TGTGCCATCAGTGAGAGAGACTACGAGCAGTACTTC.

The V and J genes are TRBV4-2 and TRBJ1-2; 8 nucleotides line up with TRBD1. Germline V gene data show CDR1 as LGHNA and CDR2 as YNFKEQ. The CDR3 consists of 13 residues. Germline trimming cut 3 bases from V and 8 bases from J; bases unmatched to any gene: 5. CDR3 loop: CASSHLGQDGYTF. In DNA form, the CDR3 reads TGTGCCAGCAGCCACTTGGGACAGGACGGCTACACCTTC.

This chain connects TRBV30 to TRBJ2-5, with D hard to call. The CDR3 has 11 amino acids. CDR1 is GTSNPN and CDR2 is SVGIG in the germline V gene (reference sequence). The V end lost 0 bases, the J end lost 6 bases, and 5 bases lay between the germline ends. The CDR3 is CAWSVQQTQYF. The CDR3 DNA is TGTGCCTGGAGTGTACAACAGACCCAGTACTTC.

This clone was seen only a few times. This chain connects TRBV6-5 to TRBJ1-5; TRBD1 matches at 7 bases. After removal of 2 bases from V and 7 bases from J, the junction contained 5 bases not matched to a gene. Germline CDR1 reads MNHEY; CDR2 reads SVGAGI. This CDR3 comprises 14 residues. In DNA, the CDR3 is TGTGCCAGCAGTTACGGACAGGCTGCCCAGCCCCAGCATTTT. Encoded protein: CASSYGQAAQPQHF.

The chain employs TRBV9 and TRBJ2-1; possibly TRBD2 for D (6 bases). V shed 4 bases and J shed 9 bases, with 17 bases lying between them. CDR3 length: 14 residues. The germline V gene encodes CDR1 SGDLS and CDR2 YYNGEE. CDR3 residues: CASSLGLGGGEQFF. The CDR3 DNA reads as TGTGCCAGCAGCTTGGGATTGGGAGGCGGTGAGCAGTTCTTC.

This rearrangement joins TRBV30 to TRBJ1-1; D not certain. V dropped 5 bases and J dropped 4 bases, with 14 bases sitting between them. Germline V lookup: CDR1 GTSNPN, CDR2 SVGIG (reference sequence). The CDR3 extends over 13 amino acids. Here the CDR3 DNA reads TGTGCCTGGGAAGGGAGGGAGGGCACTGAAGCTTTCTTT. Its translation is CAWEGREGTEAFF. The whole variable domain, filled in from reference TRBV30 and TRBJ1-1, reads SQTIHQWPATLVQPVGSPLSLECTVEGTSNPNLYWYRQAAGRGLQLLFYSVGIGQISSEVPQNLSASRPQDRQFILSSKKLLLSDSGFYLCAWEGREGTEAFFGQGTRLTVV.

DNA of the CDR3: TGTGCCAGCAGTCGACAGTCCTACAATCAGCCCCAGCATTTT. The encoded protein is CASSRQSYNQPQHF. This sequence joins TRBV6-2 or TRBV6-3 and TRBJ1-5; possible D gene TRBD1, 5 bases. The V gene lost 5 bases and the J gene lost 3 bases, with 11 bases spanning the gap. The CDR3 totals 14 residues. CDR1 is MNHEY, CDR2 SVGEGT, per germline.

This clone was seen just once. The J gene is TRBJ1-1, the V gene TRBV3-1 (or the pseudogene TRBV3-2); D ambiguous. Germline values: CDR1 LGHDT, CDR2 YNNKEL (reference sequence). V gave up 1 base and J gave up 6 bases, with 12 bases separating them. The CDR3 runs to 14 residues. For the CDR3, the DNA is TGTGCCAGCAGCCAAGTCGCAATGAGCGCTGAAGCTTTCTTT. This sequence encodes CASSQVAMSAEAFF.